Following are 27 T cell receptor beta chains from one sample sequenced in a study of shared T cell receptors in the human thymus. Repertoires were generated with immunoSEQ multiplex PCR, while TCRdb's copy carries only in-frame clones and drops some. This sample yields hundreds of thousands of clones, of which approximately 85% are seen a single time; under 0.012% belongs to the top ten. This sample was shared with a second study, whose subject was human thymus T cells.

The specimen sequenced was thymocytes. The origin of the receptors is a girl under three years old with a congenital heart defect.

This chain uses TRBV7-4 with TRBJ1-1; tentative D call: TRBD1 (5 bases). The germline V gene encodes CDR1 SGHVT and CDR2 SQSDAQ. Trimming took 6 bases from V and 7 from J, leaving 18 bases between them. There are 14 residues in the CDR3. The CDR3 loop reads CASRIESLDNEAFF. CDR3 in DNA: TGTGCCAGCAGAATTGAATCGCTGGACAATGAAGCTTTCTTT. Full variable domain (missing parts from reference TRBV7-4 and TRBJ1-1): GAGVSQSPRYKVAKRGRDVALRCDSISGHVTLYWYRQTLGQGSEVLTYSQSDAQRDKSGRPSGRFSAERPERSVSTLKIQRTEQGDSAVYLCASRIESLDNEAFFGQGTRLTVV.

J is TRBJ1-6 and V is TRBV2; 7 bases agree with TRBD1. J gave up 8 bases and V 4 bases, and 14 bases lay outside the gene matches. The CDR3 has 17 amino acids. Germline V lookup: CDR1 SNHLY, CDR2 FYNNEI. The CDR3 loop reads CASSATKSDRRYSPLHF. Written as DNA, the CDR3 is TGTGCCAGCAGTGCTACGAAATCGGACAGGCGGTATTCACCCCTCCACTTT.

The V gene is TRBV7-3, the J gene TRBJ2-5; weak D call: TRBD1 (6 bases). The V and J ends lost 0 bases and 1 base respectively, with 15 bases between them. Germline V gene sequence: CDR1 SGHTA, CDR2 FQGTGA. The length of the CDR3 is 17 residues. CDR3 loop: CASSLTRTAVFQETQYF. The DNA of the CDR3 is TGTGCCAGCAGCTTAACCCGGACAGCGGTATTCCAAGAGACCCAGTACTTC.

The V call is TRBV14, the J call TRBJ1-1; tentatively, D is TRBD1 (6 bases). This CDR3 contains 18 residues. Germline-derived CDR1 and CDR2 are SGHDN and FVKESK. The V end was cut by 2 bases, the J end by 4 bases, with 23 bases between. The CDR3 reads CASSQISGGLEIPTEAFF. As DNA, the CDR3 is TGTGCCAGCAGCCAAATCTCCGGGGGGCTGGAGATCCCCACTGAAGCTTTCTTT.

This chain links TRBV9 with TRBJ1-2; D unresolved. CDR1 and CDR2 (germline): SGDLS, YYNGEE. The CDR3 runs to 13 residues. V lost 3 bases and J lost 0, with 6 bases in between. The CDR3 DNA reads as TGTGCCAGCAGCGGACTGCCTAACTATGGCTACACCTTC. It encodes CASSGLPNYGYTF.

The sample holds a few counts of this clone. The J gene is TRBJ1-1, the V gene TRBV14, with D possibly TRBD1 on 5 matching bases. In germline, CDR1 is SGHDN, CDR2 FVKESK. The V end was cut by 1 base, the J end by 5 bases, with 20 bases between. The CDR3 runs 17 residues. The CDR3 spells CASSQVQPQGLRTEAFF. Here the CDR3 DNA reads TGTGCCAGCAGCCAAGTCCAACCTCAGGGCCTGAGGACTGAAGCTTTCTTT.

This clone showed up just once. The rearrangement joins TRBV18 to TRBJ2-1; no clear D. Per the germline V gene, CDR1 is KGHSH and CDR2 is LQKENI. The CDR3 runs to 13 residues. Trimming removed 0 bases from V and 5 bases from J, with 5 bases in between. The DNA of the CDR3 is TGTGCCAGCTCACCACCGAGCCACAATGAGCAGTTCTTC. It translates to CASSPPSHNEQFF.

V is TRBV28 and J is TRBJ2-2; the D gene is possibly TRBD2 (5 bases). This CDR3 is 14 amino acids long. Germline CDR1 reads MDHEN; CDR2 reads SYDVKM. V was shortened by 3 bases and J by 6 bases, with 11 bases between the two germline ends. CDR3: CASSFRSSSGELFF. The CDR3 DNA is TGTGCCAGCAGTTTCCGGTCTAGCTCCGGGGAGCTGTTTTTT. The full variable domain, with the rest looked up from reference TRBV28 and TRBJ2-2, is DVKVTQSSRYLVKRTGEKVFLECVQDMDHENMFWYRQDPGLGLRLIYFSYDVKMKEKGDIPEGYSVSREKKERFSLILESASTNQTSMYLCASSFRSSSGELFFGEGSRLTVL.

The gene calls are TRBV12-5 and TRBJ1-1; TRBD1 matches 9 bases. The germline gives CDR1 LGHNT, CDR2 FRNRAP. This CDR3 comprises 14 residues. Trimming cost V 10 bases and J 5 bases; bases outside gene matches: 11. The CDR3 spells CATCSPGQGTEAFF. The CDR3 DNA is TGTGCTACTTGCTCACCGGGACAGGGTACTGAAGCTTTCTTT.

This clone was counted a few times. V usage is TRBV4-1 and J usage is TRBJ2-5; 9 bases fit TRBD2. The CDR3 runs to 21 residues. The germline V gene encodes CDR1 MGHRA and CDR2 YSYEKL. V shed 3 bases and J 2 bases; nucleotides not matched to a gene: 22. As DNA, the CDR3 is TGCGCCAGCAGCCATAAGAATGGGATAGCGGGGGCCCGAGTAATTCAAGAGACCCAGTACTTC. Protein sequence: CASSHKNGIAGARVIQETQYF.

The rearrangement links TRBV28 to TRBJ1-6, with 8 bases fitting TRBD1. Trimming cost V 5 bases and J 10 bases; bases outside gene matches: 13. Per the germline V gene, CDR1 is MDHEN and CDR2 is SYDVKM. There are 16 residues in the CDR3. CDR3 DNA: TGTGCCAGCAGTCCCTCAGGGGGCACAAAGGAATCACCCCTCCACTTT. This encodes CASSPSGGTKESPLHF. The full variable domain, in which reference TRBV28 and TRBJ1-6 provide the parts outside the CDR3, is DVKVTQSSRYLVKRTGEKVFLECVQDMDHENMFWYRQDPGLGLRLIYFSYDVKMKEKGDIPEGYSVSREKKERFSLILESASTNQTSMYLCASSPSGGTKESPLHFGNGTRLTVT.

The chain joins TRBV14 to TRBJ1-2; a weak D match, TRBD1 (5 bases). CDR1 and CDR2 from the germline V gene are SGHDN and FVKESK. The CDR3 sequence is 14 residues long. With 4 bases removed from V and 6 bases from J, the gap between germline ends came to 15 bases. This CDR3 is CASSLNGGDDGYTF. The CDR3 nucleotides are TGTGCCAGCAGCCTCAACGGGGGGGATGATGGCTACACCTTC.

The chain combines TRBV4-3 with TRBJ1-1, with TRBD1 as a possible D gene (5 bases). Between the trimmed V and J ends, which lost 0 bases and 4 bases, there was a span of 18 bases. From germline, CDR1 is LGHNA and CDR2 YSLEER. This CDR3 is 17 amino acids long. This chain's CDR3 is CASSQDSGRTRGTEAFF. In DNA, the CDR3 is TGCGCCAGCAGCCAAGACTCGGGCCGTACAAGGGGCACTGAAGCTTTCTTT.

V gene TRBV11-2 combines with J gene TRBJ2-7, with TRBD1 matching 9 bases. With V trimmed by 5 bases and J by 10 bases, 12 bases remained unmatched. The CDR3 has 14 residues. Germline CDR1 and CDR2: SGHAT and FQNNGV. The CDR3 region is CASSPSLPDRGQYF. The CDR3 nucleotides are TGTGCCAGCAGCCCCTCACTCCCGGACAGGGGACAGTACTTC.

This clone was counted once. As DNA, the CDR3 is TGTGCCAGCAGTTCGGACAGGGGGAACACTGAAGCTTTCTTT. Its translation is CASSSDRGNTEAFF. This sequence joins TRBV28 and TRBJ1-1, with TRBD1 matching 9 bases. Germline CDR1 is MDHEN and CDR2 is SYDVKM. The length of the CDR3 is 14 residues. With V trimmed by 4 bases and J by 1 base, 1 base remained unmatched.

The CDR3 here is CASSEGRRGYTGELFF. The DNA for the CDR3 is TGTGCCAGCAGTGAAGGGCGACGGGGTTACACCGGGGAGCTGTTTTTT. The chain carries TRBV2 and TRBJ2-2; D possibly corresponds to TRBD2 (5 bases). Between the trimmed V and J ends, which lost 1 base and 3 bases, there was a span of 12 bases. The germline V gene has CDR1 SNHLY and CDR2 FYNNEI. This CDR3 region has 16 residues. The full variable domain, rest sourced from reference TRBV2 and TRBJ2-2, is EPEVTQTPSHQVTQMGQEVILRCVPISNHLYFYWYRQILGQKVEFLVSFYNNEISEKSEIFDDQFSVERPDGSNFTLKIRSTKLEDSAMYFCASSEGRRGYTGELFFGEGSRLTVL.

The chain carries TRBV9 and TRBJ1-2; 8 nucleotides align to TRBD1. The trim removed 4 bases at V and 0 bases at J, leaving 5 bases unmatched. The germline V gene encodes CDR1 SGDLS and CDR2 YYNGEE. The CDR3 runs to 15 residues. CDR3 sequence: CASSPRDRSNYGYTF. CDR3 nucleotides: TGTGCCAGCAGCCCTAGGGACAGGTCTAACTATGGCTACACCTTC.

This clone appeared a single time. This sequence joins TRBV10-3 and TRBJ2-1, with 12 positions matching TRBD2. V gave up 5 bases and J gave up 7 bases; unmatched junction bases: 6. Germline values: CDR1 ENHRY, CDR2 SYGVKD. The CDR3 is 15 amino acids. For the CDR3, the DNA is TGTGCCATCAGTCTACTAGCGGGGGGTGGGAATGAGCAGTTCTTC. Translating gives CAISLLAGGGNEQFF.

The chain links TRBV5-1 to TRBJ1-2; TRBD1 agrees at 7 bases. The CDR3 loop spans 14 amino acids. The germline V gene encodes CDR1 SGHRS and CDR2 YFSETQ. After removal of 4 bases from V and 1 base from J, the junction contained 4 bases not matched to a gene. The CDR3 loop is CASSKDRINYGYTF. CDR3 sequence (DNA): TGCGCCAGCAGCAAGGACAGGATTAACTATGGCTACACCTTC.

The gene calls are TRBV27 and TRBJ1-1; TRBD1 matches 8 bases. With V trimmed by 5 bases and J by 6 bases, 8 bases remained unmatched. The germline V gene has CDR1 MNHEY and CDR2 SMNVEV (reference sequence). The length of the CDR3 is 14 residues. The CDR3 here is CASSPVDREAEAFF. The CDR3 DNA reads as TGTGCCAGCAGTCCGGTGGACAGGGAGGCTGAAGCTTTCTTT.

The chain employs TRBV19 and TRBJ1-5; D unresolved. V lost 2 bases to trimming and J lost 2 bases, with 10 bases between them. The CDR3 contains 15 residues. Germline CDR1 LNHDA, CDR2 SQIVND (reference sequence). Here the CDR3 DNA reads TGTGCCAGTAGTATATTCGTACTGGGCAATCAGCCCCAGCATTTT. This gives the protein CASSIFVLGNQPQHF.

This rearrangement joins TRBV29-1 to TRBJ1-1; 7 positions match TRBD1. Germline-derived CDR1 and CDR2 are SQVTM and ANQGSEA. J lost 2 bases, V lost 7 bases, and 4 bases had no gene match. The CDR3 is made up of 12 amino acids. CDR3 sequence: CSDRQGNTEAFF. CDR3 sequence (DNA): TGCAGCGACAGACAGGGCAACACTGAAGCTTTCTTT.

The V gene is TRBV4-1, the J gene TRBJ1-1; D is undetermined. CDR3 length: 17 residues. The germline CDR1 and CDR2 sequences are MGHRA and YSYEKL. The ends were cut back, 0 bases at V and 4 bases at J, with 18 bases in the middle. CDR3 DNA: TGCGCCAGCAGCCAAGAAGAGGGCTTACCTTGGGTCACTGAAGCTTTCTTT. It yields the protein CASSQEEGLPWVTEAFF.

V gene TRBV4-1 combines with J gene TRBJ2-7; no reliable D call. Germline-derived CDR1 and CDR2 are MGHRA and YSYEKL. Trimming removed 0 bases from V and 1 base from J, with 7 bases in between. This CDR3 comprises 14 residues. The CDR3 nucleotides read TGCGCCAGCAGCCAAGAAGTCGGGTCCTACGAGCAGTACTTC. Its translation is CASSQEVGSYEQYF.

The rearrangement links TRBV6-1 to TRBJ1-4, with D uncertain. CDR3 length: 17 residues. Germline V CDR1 and CDR2: MNHNS, SASEGT. Between the trimmed V and J ends, which lost 4 bases and 0 bases, there was a span of 15 bases. The CDR3 loop is CASSVTETSPTNEKLFF. The CDR3 coding sequence is TGTGCCAGCAGTGTTACAGAGACAAGCCCAACTAATGAAAAACTGTTTTTT.

This chain connects TRBV29-1 to TRBJ2-1, with D possibly matching TRBD2 (6 bases). The CDR3 runs to 14 residues. V dropped 7 bases and J dropped 0 bases, with 13 bases sitting between them. CDR1 and CDR2 (germline): SQVTM, ANQGSEA. CDR3 bases: TGCAGCGCCCTCCCCGGGAGCTCCTACAATGAGCAGTTCTTC. Amino acid sequence: CSALPGSSYNEQFF.

The CDR3: CASSQASSGGETQYF. Here the CDR3 DNA reads TGCGCCAGCAGCCAAGCCTCTAGCGGGGGGGAGACCCAGTACTTC. The genes are TRBV4-1 and TRBJ2-5; the match to TRBD2 covers 11 bases. CDR3 length: 15 residues. Germline V lookup: CDR1 MGHRA, CDR2 YSYEKL. After removal of 1 base from V and 5 bases from J, the junction contained 3 bases not matched to a gene.